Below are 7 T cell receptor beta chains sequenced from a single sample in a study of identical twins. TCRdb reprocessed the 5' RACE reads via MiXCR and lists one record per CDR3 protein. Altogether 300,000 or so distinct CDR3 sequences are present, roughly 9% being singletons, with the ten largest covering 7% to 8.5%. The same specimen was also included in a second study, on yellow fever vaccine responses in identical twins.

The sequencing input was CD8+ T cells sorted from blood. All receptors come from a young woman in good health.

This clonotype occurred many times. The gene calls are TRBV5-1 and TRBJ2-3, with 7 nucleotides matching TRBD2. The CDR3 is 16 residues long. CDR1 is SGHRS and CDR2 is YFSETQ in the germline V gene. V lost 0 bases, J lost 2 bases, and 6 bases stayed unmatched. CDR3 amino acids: CASSLDLRETTDTQYF. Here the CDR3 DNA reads TGCGCCAGCAGCTTGGATCTGCGGGAGACCACAGATACGCAGTATTTT.

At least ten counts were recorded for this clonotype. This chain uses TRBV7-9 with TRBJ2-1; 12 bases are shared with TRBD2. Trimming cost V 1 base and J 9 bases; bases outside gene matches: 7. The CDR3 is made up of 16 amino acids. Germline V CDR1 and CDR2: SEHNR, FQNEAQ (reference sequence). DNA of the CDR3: TGTGCCAGCAGCTTAGACGGACTAGCGGGACTTAGTGAGCAGTTCTTC. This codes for CASSLDGLAGLSEQFF.

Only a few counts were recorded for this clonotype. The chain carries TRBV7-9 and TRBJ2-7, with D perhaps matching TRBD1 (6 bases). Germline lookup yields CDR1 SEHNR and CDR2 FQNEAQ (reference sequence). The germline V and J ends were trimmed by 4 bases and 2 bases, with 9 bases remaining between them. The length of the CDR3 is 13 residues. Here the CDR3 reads CASSSTGPYEQYF. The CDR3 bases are TGTGCCAGCAGCTCCACAGGGCCCTACGAGCAGTACTTC.

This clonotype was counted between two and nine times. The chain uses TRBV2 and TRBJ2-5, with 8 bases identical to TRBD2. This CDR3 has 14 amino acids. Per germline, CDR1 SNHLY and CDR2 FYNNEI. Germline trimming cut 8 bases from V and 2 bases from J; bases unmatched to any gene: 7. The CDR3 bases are TGTGCCAGCTGCGCGGGGGGCCTACAAGAGACCCAGTACTTC. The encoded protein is CASCAGGLQETQYF.

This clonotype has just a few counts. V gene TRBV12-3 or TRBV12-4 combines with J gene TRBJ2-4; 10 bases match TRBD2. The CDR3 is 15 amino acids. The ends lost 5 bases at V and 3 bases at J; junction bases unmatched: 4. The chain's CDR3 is CASSTSGVDKNIQYF. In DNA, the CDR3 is TGTGCCAGCAGTACTAGCGGGGTGGACAAAAACATTCAGTACTTC.

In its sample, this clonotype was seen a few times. As DNA, the CDR3 is TGTGCCAGCAGCTCCTCGGACAGGGGGCTTCGAACTAATGAAAAACTGTTTTTT. Residues: CASSSSDRGLRTNEKLFF. The chain couples TRBV11-2 to TRBJ1-4, with 11 nucleotides matching TRBD1. CDR3 length: 18 residues. Germline CDR1 is SGHAT and CDR2 is FQNNGV. Trimming at V came to 4 bases and at J to 1 base, leaving 8 bases not matched to a gene. Looking up the rest from reference TRBV11-2 and TRBJ1-4 gives the full variable domain: EAGVAQSPRYKIIEKRQSVAFWCNPISGHATLYWYQQILGQGPKLLIQFQNNGVVDDSQLPKDRFSAERLKGVDSTLKIQPAKLEDSAVYLCASSSSDRGLRTNEKLFFGSGTQLSVL.

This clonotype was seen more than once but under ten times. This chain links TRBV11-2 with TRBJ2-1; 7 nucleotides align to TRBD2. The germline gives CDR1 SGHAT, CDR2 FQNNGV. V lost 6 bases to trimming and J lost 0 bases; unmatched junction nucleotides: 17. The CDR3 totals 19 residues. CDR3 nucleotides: TGTGCCAGCAGTCCTGGGACTACGAATAGACTCAGCTCCTACAATGAGCAGTTCTTC. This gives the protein CASSPGTTNRLSSYNEQFF.